This T cell receptor beta chain originates from a study of Ad26.COV2.S vaccination and SARS-CoV-2 variants. The method was immunoSEQ multiplex PCR; TCRdb's version includes in-frame clones alone and lacks a portion of them. Here the sample spans 300,000 to 350,000 clones, around 89% being singletons. Documented treatment: 15 to 20 received Ad26.COV2.S at low or high dose, single or two shots; roughly five received placebo; per-sample allocation not given. Samples analyzed were those drawn on day 63 after the first vaccine or placebo injection. It was Wuhan-strain SARS-CoV-2 spike that the Ad26 vaccine vector expressed. The CDR3 length is 14 residues. Trimming removed 8 bases at V and 5 bases at J, with 20 bases between. The V gene's germline CDR1 is SGHRS and CDR2 YFSETQ.

The receptor's source is a person between 18 and 65 years old who received the Ad26.COV2.S COVID-19 vaccine or a placebo. The sample here was peripheral blood, taken in a trial of Ad26.COV2.S vaccine versus placebo. The chain has TRBV5-1 and TRBJ2-7; D is perhaps TRBD2 (6 bases). The CDR3: CASSGTPGLNEQYF. Written as DNA, the CDR3 is TGCGCCAGTAGTGGGACTCCCGGGTTAAACGAGCAGTACTTC.